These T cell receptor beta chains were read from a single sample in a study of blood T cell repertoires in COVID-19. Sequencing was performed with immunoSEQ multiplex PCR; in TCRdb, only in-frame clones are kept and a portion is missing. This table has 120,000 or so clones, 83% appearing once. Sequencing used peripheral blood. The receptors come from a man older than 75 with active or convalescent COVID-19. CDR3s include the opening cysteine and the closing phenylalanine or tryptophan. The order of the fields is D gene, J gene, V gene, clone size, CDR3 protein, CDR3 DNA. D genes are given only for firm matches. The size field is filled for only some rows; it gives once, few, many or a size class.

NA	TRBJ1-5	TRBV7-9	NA	CASSSFAGEGQPQHF	TGTGCCAGCAGCTCCTTCGCGGGGGAGGGTCAGCCCCAGCATTTT
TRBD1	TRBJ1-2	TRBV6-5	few	CASSLGTGGNYGYTF	TGTGCCAGCAGCCTCGGGACAGGGGGCAACTATGGCTACACCTTC
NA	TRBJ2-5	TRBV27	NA	CASSLRQGGETQYF	TGTGCCAGCAGTCTCAGACAGGGAGGAGAGACCCAGTACTTC
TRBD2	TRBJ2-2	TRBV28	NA	CAIREDQDNTGELFF	TGTGCCATCCGGGAGGACCAAGACAACACCGGGGAGCTGTTTTTT
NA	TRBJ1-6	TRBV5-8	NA	CASSGKQGSPLHF	TGTGCCAGCAGCGGAAAACAGGGATCACCCCTCCACTTT
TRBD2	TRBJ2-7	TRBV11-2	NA	CASSSRLAGTYEQYF	TGTGCCAGCAGCTCGAGACTAGCGGGGACGTACGAGCAGTACTTC
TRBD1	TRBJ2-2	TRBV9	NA	CASSEQGAGELFF	TGTGCCAGCAGCGAACAGGGGGCCGGGGAGCTGTTTTTT
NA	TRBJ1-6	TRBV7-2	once	CASSLVSNNSPLHF	TGTGCCAGCAGCTTAGTCAGTAATAATTCACCCCTCCACTTT
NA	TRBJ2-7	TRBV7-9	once	CASSSPRGGYEQYF	TGTGCCAGCAGCTCCCCTAGGGGCGGCTACGAGCAGTACTTC
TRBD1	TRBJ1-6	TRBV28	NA	CASSTLQGTSPLHF	TGTGCCAGCAGTACATTACAGGGGACTTCACCCCTCCACTTT
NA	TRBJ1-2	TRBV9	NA	CASSPTPNYGYTF	TGTGCCAGCAGCCCAACTCCTAACTATGGCTACACCTTC
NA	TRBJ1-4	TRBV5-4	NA	CASSPSRGTNEKLFF	TGTGCCAGCAGCCCTAGCCGTGGAACTAATGAAAAACTGTTTTTT
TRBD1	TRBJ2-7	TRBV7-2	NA	CASSQTGGGSYEQYF	TGTGCCAGCAGCCAGACAGGGGGAGGCTCCTACGAGCAGTACTTC
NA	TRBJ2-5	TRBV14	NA	CASSQGLFQETQYF	TGTGCCAGCAGCCAGGGACTGTTCCAAGAGACCCAGTACTTC
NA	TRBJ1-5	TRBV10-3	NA	CAISESGGKAQPQHF	TGTGCCATCAGTGAGTCGGGGGGAAAGGCTCAGCCCCAGCATTTT
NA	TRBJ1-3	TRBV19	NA	CASSVVTTGNTIYF	TGTGCCAGTAGTGTGGTGACTACTGGAAACACCATATATTTT
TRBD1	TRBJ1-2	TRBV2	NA	CASRVRGDYGYTF	TGTGCCAGCAGAGTCAGGGGGGACTATGGCTACACCTTC
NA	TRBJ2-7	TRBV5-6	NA	CASNLPGYEQYF	TGTGCCAGCAACTTACCCGGCTACGAGCAGTACTTC
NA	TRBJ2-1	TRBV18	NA	CASSPRGPASSYNEQFF	TGTGCCAGCTCACCCCGCGGGCCAGCAAGCTCCTACAATGAGCAGTTCTTC
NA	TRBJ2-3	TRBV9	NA	CASSRTLRREVGTDTQYF	TGTGCCAGCAGCCGAACCCTACGGAGGGAAGTTGGCACAGATACGCAGTATTTT
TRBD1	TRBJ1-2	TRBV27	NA	CASSFTGQGTYGYTF	TGTGCCAGCAGTTTCACGGGACAGGGGACCTATGGCTACACCTTC
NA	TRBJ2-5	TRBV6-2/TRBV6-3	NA	CASSPHPRSGEETQYF	TGTGCCAGCAGCCCCCACCCCCGATCAGGGGAGGAGACCCAGTACTTC
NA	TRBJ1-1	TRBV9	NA	CASGRGQQNTEAFF	TGTGCCAGCGGGCGGGGGCAGCAGAACACTGAAGCTTTCTTT
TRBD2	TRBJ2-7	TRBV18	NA	CASSPPSGGLSYEQYF	TGTGCCAGCTCACCACCTAGCGGGGGCCTTTCCTACGAGCAGTACTTC
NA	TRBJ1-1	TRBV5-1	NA	CASSPRTPAEAFF	TGCGCCAGCAGCCCCCGGACACCTGCTGAAGCTTTCTTT
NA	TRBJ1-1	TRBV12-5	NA	CASGVDPRGEAFF	TGTGCTAGTGGTGTAGACCCTAGAGGGGAAGCTTTCTTT
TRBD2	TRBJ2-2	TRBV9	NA	CASSPWTSGRGTGELFF	TGTGCCAGCAGCCCCTGGACTAGCGGTAGGGGCACCGGGGAGCTGTTTTTT
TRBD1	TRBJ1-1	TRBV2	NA	CASSSGQGGTEAFF	TGTGCCAGCAGCTCAGGACAGGGTGGCACTGAAGCTTTCTTT
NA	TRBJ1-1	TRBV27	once	CASSFRDKEFEAFF	TGTGCCAGCAGTTTCCGAGACAAAGAATTTGAAGCTTTCTTT
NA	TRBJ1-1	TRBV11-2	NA	CASSLSENTEAFF	TGTGCCAGCAGCTTGTCAGAGAACACTGAAGCTTTCTTT
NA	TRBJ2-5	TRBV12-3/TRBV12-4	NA	CASSFSRGETQYF	TGTGCCAGCAGTTTTTCCCGAGGCGAGACCCAGTACTTC
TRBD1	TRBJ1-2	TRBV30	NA	CAWSRSPTGVSNYGYTF	TGTGCCTGGAGTCGGTCTCCGACAGGGGTGTCTAACTATGGCTACACCTTC
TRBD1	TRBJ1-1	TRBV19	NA	CASSIETGGVNTEAFF	TGTGCCAGTAGTATAGAAACAGGGGGGGTGAACACTGAAGCTTTCTTT
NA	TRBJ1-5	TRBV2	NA	CASSEGQSGQPQHF	TGTGCCAGCAGTGAAGGACAGTCGGGTCAGCCCCAGCATTTT
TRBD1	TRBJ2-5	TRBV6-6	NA	CASSATGGGETQYF	TGTGCCAGCAGTGCTACAGGGGGCGGGGAGACCCAGTACTTC
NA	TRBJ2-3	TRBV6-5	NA	CASSYGETSTDTQYF	TGTGCCAGCAGTTATGGGGAGACTAGCACAGATACGCAGTATTTT
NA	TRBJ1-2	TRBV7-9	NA	CASSSPRDYGYTF	TGTGCCAGCAGCTCGCCCAGGGACTATGGCTACACCTTC
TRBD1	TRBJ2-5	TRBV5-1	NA	CASSRQGNLEETQYF	TGCGCCAGCAGCCGACAGGGGAATCTTGAAGAGACCCAGTACTTC
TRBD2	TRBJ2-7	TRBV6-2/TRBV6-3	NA	CASSPRALAGGTVTREQYF	TGTGCCAGCAGCCCTAGGGCACTAGCGGGGGGAACAGTAACGAGGGAGCAGTACTTC
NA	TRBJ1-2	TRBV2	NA	CASRADTYGYTF	TGTGCCAGCAGGGCCGACACTTATGGCTACACCTTC
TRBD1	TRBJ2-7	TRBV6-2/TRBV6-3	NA	CASSRDRVRYEQYF	TGTGCCAGCAGCCGGGACAGGGTGAGGTACGAGCAGTACTTC
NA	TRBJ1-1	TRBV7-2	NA	CASSLVSGDTEAFF	TGTGCCAGCAGCTTAGTTTCGGGGGACACTGAAGCTTTCTTT
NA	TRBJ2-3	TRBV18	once	CASSPPTTGTDTQYF	TGTGCCAGCTCACCACCCACGACAGGCACAGATACGCAGTATTTT
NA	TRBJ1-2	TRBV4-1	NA	CASSQAGTTGYGYTF	TGCGCCAGCAGCCAAGCGGGGACAACGGGATATGGCTACACCTTC
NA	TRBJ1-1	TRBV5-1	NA	CASSSGQMNTEAFF	TGCGCCAGCAGCTCCGGACAGATGAACACTGAAGCTTTCTTT
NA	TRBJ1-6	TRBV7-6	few	CASSPGQFANSPLHF	TGTGCCAGCAGCCCCGGACAGTTTGCTAATTCACCCCTCCACTTT
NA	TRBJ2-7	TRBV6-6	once	CASSPRYEQYF	TGTGCCAGCAGCCCTCGTTACGAGCAGTACTTC
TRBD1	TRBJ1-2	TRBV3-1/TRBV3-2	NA	CASSQDFGTDTF	TGTGCCAGCAGCCAAGATTTCGGGACAGACACCTTC
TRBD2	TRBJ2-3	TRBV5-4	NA	CASKLAGRTDTQYF	TGTGCCAGCAAGCTAGCGGGGCGCACAGATACGCAGTATTTT
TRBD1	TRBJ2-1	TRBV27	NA	CASSLGQGAGEQFF	TGTGCCAGCAGTTTAGGGCAGGGGGCTGGTGAGCAGTTCTTC
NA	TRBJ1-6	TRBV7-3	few	CASSLSLGSNNSPLHF	TGTGCCAGCAGCTTATCTTTGGGGAGTAATAATTCACCCCTCCACTTT
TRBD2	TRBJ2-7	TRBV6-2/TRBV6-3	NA	CASSYTAGDLSYEQYF	TGTGCCAGCAGTTATACAGCGGGGGACCTCTCCTACGAGCAGTACTTC
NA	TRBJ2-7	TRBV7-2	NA	CASSSSGGGPYEQYF	TGTGCCAGCAGCTCTAGTGGCGGGGGCCCCTACGAGCAGTACTTC
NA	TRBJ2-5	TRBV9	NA	CASSSADYLVTQYF	TGTGCCAGCAGCTCCGCGGACTACCTGGTGACCCAGTACTTC
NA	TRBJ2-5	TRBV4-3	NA	CASSQDRRWDSETQYF	TGCGCCAGCAGCCAAGACCGCAGATGGGACTCAGAGACCCAGTACTTC
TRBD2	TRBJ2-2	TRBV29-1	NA	CSVGLAANTGELFF	TGCAGCGTAGGACTAGCGGCGAACACCGGGGAGCTGTTTTTT
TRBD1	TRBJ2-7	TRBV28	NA	CASSSGTGGISYEQYF	TGTGCCAGCAGTTCGGGAACAGGGGGAATCTCCTACGAGCAGTACTTC
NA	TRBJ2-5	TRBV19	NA	CASSTPTVVKETQYF	TGTGCCAGTAGTACACCAACAGTTGTGAAAGAGACCCAGTACTTC
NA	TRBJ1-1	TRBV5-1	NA	CASSPLVTTEAFF	TGCGCCAGCAGCCCCCTAGTTACCACTGAAGCTTTCTTT